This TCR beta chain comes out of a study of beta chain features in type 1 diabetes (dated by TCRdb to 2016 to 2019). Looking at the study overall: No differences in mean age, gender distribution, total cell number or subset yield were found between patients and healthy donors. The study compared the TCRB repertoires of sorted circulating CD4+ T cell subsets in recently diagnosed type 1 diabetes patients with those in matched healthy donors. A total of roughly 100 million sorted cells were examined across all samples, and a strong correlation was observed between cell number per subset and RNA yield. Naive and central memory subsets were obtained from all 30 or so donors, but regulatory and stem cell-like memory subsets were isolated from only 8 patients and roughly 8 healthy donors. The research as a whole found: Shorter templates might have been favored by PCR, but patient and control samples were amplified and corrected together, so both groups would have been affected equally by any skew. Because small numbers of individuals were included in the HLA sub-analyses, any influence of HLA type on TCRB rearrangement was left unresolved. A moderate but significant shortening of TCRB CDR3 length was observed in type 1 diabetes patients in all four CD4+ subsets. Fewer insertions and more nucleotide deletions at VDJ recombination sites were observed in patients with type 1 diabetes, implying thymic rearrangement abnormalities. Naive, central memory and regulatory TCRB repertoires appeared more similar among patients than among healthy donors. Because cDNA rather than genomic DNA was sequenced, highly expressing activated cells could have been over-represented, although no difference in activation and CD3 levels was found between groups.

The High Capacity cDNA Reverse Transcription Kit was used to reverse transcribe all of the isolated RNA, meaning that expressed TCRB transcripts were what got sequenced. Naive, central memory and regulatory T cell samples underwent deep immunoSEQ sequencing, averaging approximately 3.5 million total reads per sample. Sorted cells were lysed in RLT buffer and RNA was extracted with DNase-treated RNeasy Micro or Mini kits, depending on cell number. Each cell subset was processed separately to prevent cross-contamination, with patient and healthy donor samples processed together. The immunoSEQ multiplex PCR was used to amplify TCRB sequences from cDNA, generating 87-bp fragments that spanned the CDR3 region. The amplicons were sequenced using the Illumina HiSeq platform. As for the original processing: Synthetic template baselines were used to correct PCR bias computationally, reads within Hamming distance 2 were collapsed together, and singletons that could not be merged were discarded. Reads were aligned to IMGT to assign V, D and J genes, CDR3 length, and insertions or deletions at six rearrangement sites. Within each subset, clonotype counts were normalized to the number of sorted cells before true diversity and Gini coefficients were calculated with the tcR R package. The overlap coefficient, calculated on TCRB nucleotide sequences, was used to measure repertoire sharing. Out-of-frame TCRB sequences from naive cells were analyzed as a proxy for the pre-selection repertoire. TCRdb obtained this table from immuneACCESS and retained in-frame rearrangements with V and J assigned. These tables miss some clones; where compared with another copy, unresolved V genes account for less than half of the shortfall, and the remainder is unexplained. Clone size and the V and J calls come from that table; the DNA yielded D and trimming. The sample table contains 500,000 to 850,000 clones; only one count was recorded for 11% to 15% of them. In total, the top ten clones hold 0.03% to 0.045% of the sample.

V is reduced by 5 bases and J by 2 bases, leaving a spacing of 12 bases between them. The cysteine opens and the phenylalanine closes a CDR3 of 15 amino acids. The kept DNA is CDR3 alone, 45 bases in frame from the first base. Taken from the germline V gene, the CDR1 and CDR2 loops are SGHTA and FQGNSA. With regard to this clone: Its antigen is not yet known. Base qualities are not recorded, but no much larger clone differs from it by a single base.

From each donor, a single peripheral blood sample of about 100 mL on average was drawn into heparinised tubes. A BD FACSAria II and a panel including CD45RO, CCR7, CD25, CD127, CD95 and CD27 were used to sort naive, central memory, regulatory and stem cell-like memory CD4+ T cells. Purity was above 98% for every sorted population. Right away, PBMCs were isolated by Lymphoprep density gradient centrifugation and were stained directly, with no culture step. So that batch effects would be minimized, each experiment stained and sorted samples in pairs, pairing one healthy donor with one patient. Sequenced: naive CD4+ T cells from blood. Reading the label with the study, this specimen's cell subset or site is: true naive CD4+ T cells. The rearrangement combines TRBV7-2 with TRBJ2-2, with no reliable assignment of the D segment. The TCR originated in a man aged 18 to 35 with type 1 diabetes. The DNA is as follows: TGTGCCAGCAGCCCATCGGTGTACAACACCGGGGAGCTGTTTTTT. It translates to CASSPSVYNTGELFF.